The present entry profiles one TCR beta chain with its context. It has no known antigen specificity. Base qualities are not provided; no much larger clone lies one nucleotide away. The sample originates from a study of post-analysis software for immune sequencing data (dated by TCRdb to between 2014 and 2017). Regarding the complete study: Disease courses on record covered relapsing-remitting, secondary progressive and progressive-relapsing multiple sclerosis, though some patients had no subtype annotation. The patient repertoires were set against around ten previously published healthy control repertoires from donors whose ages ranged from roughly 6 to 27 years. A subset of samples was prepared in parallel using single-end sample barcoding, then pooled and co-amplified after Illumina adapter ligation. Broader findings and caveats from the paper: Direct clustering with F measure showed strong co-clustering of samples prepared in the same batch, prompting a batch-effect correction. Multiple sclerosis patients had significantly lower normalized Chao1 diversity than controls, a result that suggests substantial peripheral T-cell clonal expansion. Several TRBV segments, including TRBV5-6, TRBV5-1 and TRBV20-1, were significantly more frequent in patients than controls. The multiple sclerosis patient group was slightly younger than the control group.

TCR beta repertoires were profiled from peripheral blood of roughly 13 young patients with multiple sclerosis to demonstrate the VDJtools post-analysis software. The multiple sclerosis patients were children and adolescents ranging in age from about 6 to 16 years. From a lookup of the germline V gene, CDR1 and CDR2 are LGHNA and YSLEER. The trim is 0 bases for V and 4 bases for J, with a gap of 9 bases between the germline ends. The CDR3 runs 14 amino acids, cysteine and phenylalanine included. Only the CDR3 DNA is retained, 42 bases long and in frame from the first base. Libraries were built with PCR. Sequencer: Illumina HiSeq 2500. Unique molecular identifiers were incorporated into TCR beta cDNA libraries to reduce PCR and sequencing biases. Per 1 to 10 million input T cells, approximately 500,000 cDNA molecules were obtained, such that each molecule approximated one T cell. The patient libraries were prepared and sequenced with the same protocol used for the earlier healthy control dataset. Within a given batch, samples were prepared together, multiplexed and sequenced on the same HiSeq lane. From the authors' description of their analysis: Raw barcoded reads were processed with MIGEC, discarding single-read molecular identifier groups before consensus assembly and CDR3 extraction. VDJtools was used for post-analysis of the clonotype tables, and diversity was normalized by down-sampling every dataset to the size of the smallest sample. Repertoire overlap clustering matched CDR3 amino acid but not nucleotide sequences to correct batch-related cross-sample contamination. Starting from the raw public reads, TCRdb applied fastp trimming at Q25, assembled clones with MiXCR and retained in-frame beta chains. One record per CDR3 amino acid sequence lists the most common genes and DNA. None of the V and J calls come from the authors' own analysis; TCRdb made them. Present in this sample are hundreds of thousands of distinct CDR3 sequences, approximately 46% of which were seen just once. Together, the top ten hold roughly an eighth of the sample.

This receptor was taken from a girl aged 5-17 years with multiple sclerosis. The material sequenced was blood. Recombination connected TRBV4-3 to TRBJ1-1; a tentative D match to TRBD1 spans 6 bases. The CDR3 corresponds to CASSQEGGPTEAFF. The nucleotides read TGCGCCAGCAGCCAAGAAGGGGGGCCCACTGAAGCTTTCTTT.